A single sample gave rise to the 16 T cell receptor beta chains below, sequenced in a study of Graves' ophthalmopathy and Graves' hyperthyroidism. For repertoire sequencing, the TCR beta CDR3 regions were amplified from RNA transcripts. After a first-round RT-PCR with HTBI primers, a second-round multiplex PCR was run. Each CDR3 protein gets one entry after TCRdb re-called the multiplex PCR reads with MiXCR. The table lists 350,000 or so distinct CDR3 sequences, about a sixth of them singletons, with 9% to 15% in the top ten. Source material: peripheral blood. The receptors stem from an adult man with Graves' ophthalmopathy.

This clonotype was counted many times. CDR3 nucleotide sequence: TGTGCCAGCAGCTTAGTTGGGGGGGAATACACCGGGGAGCTGTTTTTT. Protein: CASSLVGGEYTGELFF. The V and J genes are TRBV7-8 and TRBJ2-2, with 7 bases lining up with TRBD2. CDR1 is SGHVS and CDR2 is FQNEAQ in the germline V gene. The CDR3 consists of 16 residues. V was clipped by 1 base and J by 3 bases; unmatched bases: 5.

This clonotype has a count of ten or more. The V gene is TRBV7-2, the J gene TRBJ2-2; TRBD1 matches at 8 bases. CDR3 length: 17 amino acids. Looked up from germline, CDR1 is SGHTA and CDR2 is FQGNSA. Trimming cost V 4 bases and J 2 bases; bases outside gene matches: 9. The CDR3 spells CASSSMRGTGNTGELFF. The CDR3 nucleotides read TGTGCCAGCAGCTCAATGAGAGGGACAGGCAACACCGGGGAGCTGTTTTTT.

This clonotype was counted at least ten times. V usage is TRBV12-3 or TRBV12-4 and J usage is TRBJ2-2, with a possible D match to TRBD2 (5 bases). The CDR3 has 19 amino acids. V was shortened by 3 bases and J by 0 bases, with 20 bases between the two germline ends. CDR3 loop: CASSFYGLRLATNTGELFF. CDR3 coding DNA: TGTGCCAGCAGTTTTTATGGTCTAAGGCTAGCAACGAACACCGGGGAGCTGTTTTTT.

Many counts were recorded for this clonotype. The V gene is TRBV2, the J gene TRBJ1-3, with D possibly being TRBD1 (6 bases). The ends were cut back, 5 bases at V and 6 bases at J, with 8 bases in the middle. CDR3 size: 12 residues. Germline lookup yields CDR1 SNHLY and CDR2 FYNNEI. CDR3 in DNA: TGTGCCAGCAGTCGACAGGAAAACACCATATATTTT. Translating gives CASSRQENTIYF.

This clonotype was picked up many times. The chain's CDR3 is CASSTGDNSYEQYF. The CDR3 nucleotides read TGTGCCAGCAGCACAGGGGACAATTCCTACGAGCAGTACTTC. This sequence joins TRBV12-3 or TRBV12-4 and TRBJ2-7; 7 bases are a match to TRBD1. J was trimmed by 1 base and V by 6 bases; bases with no gene match: 6. This CDR3 contains 14 residues.

This clonotype has a handful of counts. This chain uses TRBV28 with TRBJ2-2; TRBD1 agrees at 7 bases. V gave up 6 bases and J gave up 6 bases; unmatched junction bases: 10. This CDR3 comprises 15 residues. From germline, CDR1 is MDHEN and CDR2 SYDVKM. The DNA of the CDR3 is TGTGCCAGCAGCCCCCGAACAGGGGCCCCCGGGGAGCTGTTTTTT. It translates to CASSPRTGAPGELFF.

This clonotype was picked up many times. This rearrangement joins TRBV20-1 to TRBJ2-7; the D gene is possibly TRBD2 (6 bases). V lost 6 bases, J lost 6 bases, and 21 bases lay in between. The CDR3 contains 14 residues. Germline values: CDR1 DFQATT, CDR2 SNEGSKA (reference sequence). CDR3 sequence (DNA): TGCAGTGCCCCCCCCGCGGGACCCAGCGCCGAGCAGTACTTC. As protein: CSAPPAGPSAEQYF.

Many counts were recorded for this clonotype. The chain links TRBV6-5 to TRBJ2-7; no clear D. CDR3 length equals 13 residues. Germline V gives CDR1 MNHEY, CDR2 SVGAGI. V shed 2 bases and J shed 6 bases, with 11 bases lying between them. The CDR3 protein is CASSYSRTGEQYF. CDR3 sequence (DNA): TGTGCCAGCAGTTACAGCCGTACCGGCGAGCAGTACTTC.

This clonotype was recorded at least ten times. This chain links TRBV7-8 with TRBJ1-1; D is perhaps TRBD1 (5 bases). This CDR3 contains 14 residues. The germline CDR1 and CDR2 sequences are SGHVS and FQNEAQ. V gave up 5 bases and J gave up 3 bases, with 13 bases separating them. DNA for the CDR3: TGTGCCAGCAGCCCCGGGGGGGGGGACACTGAAGCTTTCTTT. It specifies CASSPGGGDTEAFF.

This clonotype was seen at least ten times. The rearrangement uses TRBV7-9 and TRBJ2-2, with 7 nucleotides matching TRBD1. V was clipped by 5 bases and J by 12 bases; unmatched bases: 6. This CDR3 has 12 residues. The germline V gene has CDR1 SEHNR and CDR2 FQNEAQ (reference sequence). For the CDR3, the DNA is TGTGCCAGCAGCCCCGACAGGGAAAAGCTGTTTTTT. Translating it yields CASSPDREKLFF.

This clonotype appeared a few times. This sequence joins TRBV7-3 and TRBJ2-2; D might be TRBD1 or TRBD2, each matching 5 bases. The V gene's germline CDR1 is SGHTA and CDR2 FQGTGA. Between the trimmed V and J ends, which lost 0 bases and 2 bases, there was a span of 10 bases. The CDR3 sequence is 16 residues long. The CDR3 is CASSLTGVGNTGELFF. The CDR3, as DNA: TGTGCCAGCAGCTTAACGGGGGTAGGAAACACCGGGGAGCTGTTTTTT.

This clonotype was counted at least ten times. The chain carries TRBV19 and TRBJ1-6, with D unclear. Trimming shortened V by 6 bases and J by 7 bases, and 10 bases separated the two germline ends. Looked up from germline, CDR1 is LNHDA and CDR2 is SQIVND (reference sequence). The CDR3 runs 13 residues. CDR3 region: CASRYSRNSPLHF. DNA of the CDR3: TGTGCCAGTAGATATTCCAGGAATTCACCCCTCCACTTT.

This clonotype was detected ten times or more. V and J are TRBV2 and TRBJ2-6; 8 bases are a match to TRBD1. Germline V gene sequence: CDR1 SNHLY, CDR2 FYNNEI. The CDR3 totals 16 residues. V lost 6 bases to trimming and J lost 0 bases; unmatched junction nucleotides: 4. The CDR3 coding sequence is TGTGCCAGCAGAGGGGACAGGTCCTCTGGGGCCAACGTCCTGACTTTC. This codes for CASRGDRSSGANVLTF.

The chain combines TRBV6-1 with TRBJ2-7; 10 positions agree with TRBD2. Germline lookup yields CDR1 MNHNS and CDR2 SASEGT. This CDR3 has 15 amino acids. V lost 3 bases and J lost 6; bases outside the gene matches: 8. CDR3 in amino acids: CASSEKSGRAGEQYF. The CDR3 nucleotides read TGTGCCAGCAGTGAGAAGAGCGGGAGGGCTGGCGAGCAGTACTTC.

Concerning this clonotype itself: Sequence at one end of the junction differs from germline and may be a read error. The chain couples TRBV6-2 or TRBV6-3 to TRBJ2-7, with D perhaps matching TRBD2 (5 bases). The CDR3 is 14 residues long. CDR1 and CDR2 (germline): MNHEY, SVGEGT. The DNA for the CDR3 is TGTGCCAGCAGTTCCGAGACTATTCACTACGAGCAGTCCTTC. This translates into CASSSETIHYEQSF.

Ten or more counts support this clonotype. The genes are TRBV5-1 and TRBJ2-1; D call uncertain. The ends were cut back, 0 bases at V and 6 bases at J, with 13 bases in the middle. The germline CDR1 and CDR2 sequences are SGHRS and YFSETQ. CDR3 size: 15 residues. CDR3 protein: CASSLGLQETNEQFF. CDR3 coding DNA: TGCGCCAGCAGCTTGGGTTTGCAGGAAACCAATGAGCAGTTCTTC. The variable domain in full, completed from reference TRBV5-1 and TRBJ2-1, reads KAGVTQTPRYLIKTRGQQVTLSCSPISGHRSVSWYQQTPGQGLQFLFEYFSETQRNKGNFPGRFSGRQFSNSRSEMNVSTLELGDSALYLCASSLGLQETNEQFFGPGTRLTVL.